The sequence of this T cell receptor beta chain was determined in a study of T cell responses to AZD1222 COVID-19 vaccine. Broader study findings: Only a handful of AZD1222 recipients were seropositive at baseline. Females made up more of the donors, who were largely white British, and clonal diversity may have come out too low.

This clone showed up just once. The antigen is not known. Assay: immunoSEQ multiplex PCR; the TCRdb copy retains only in-frame clones and omits some. There are about 190,000 clones in the sample; roughly 93% occur only once, and 0.99% lies in the top ten. Source: peripheral blood, taken on day 0 of AZD1222 vaccination. This TCR came from an adult in good health.

Here the CDR3 reads CASSVSRTYNEQFF. The CDR3 DNA reads as TGCGCCAGCAGTGTGTCTAGAACATACAATGAGCAGTTCTTC. The chain recombines TRBV10-2 with TRBJ2-1; no firm D call. The CDR3 covers 14 residues. Germline V CDR1 and CDR2: WSHSY, SAAADI. Trimming stripped 4 bases from V and 4 bases from J, with 11 bases between.